The 28 T cell receptor beta chains below come from one sample, sequenced in a study of cytomegalovirus exposure and HLA in healthy donors (dated by TCRdb to between 2016 and 2019). To prepare the library, the immunoSEQ multiplex PCR assay was applied. For the multiplex PCR, a mixture combining 60 forward primers for TCR Vbeta segments and 13 reverse primers for TCR Jbeta segments was used. Sourced from immuneACCESS, this table was stored by TCRdb with only in-frame sequences that have V and J called. A share of the clones is absent; for the studies checked, an unresolved V gene accounts for under half, and the remainder has no known explanation. This sample comprises 40,000 to 55,000 clones, around 81% of them detected only once. More than 7% of the sample lies in the top ten. The sequencing sample was made of PBMCs. These receptors originate from a man aged 25-45 years in good health and CMV-seropositive.

This clone appeared a few times. The DNA of the CDR3 is TGTGCCAGCACAGGGGGCAGCCCTGGAAACACCATATATTTT. Its translation is CASTGGSPGNTIYF. The chain carries TRBV6-5 and TRBJ1-3; 8 bases agree with TRBD1. The CDR3 runs 14 residues. Germline CDR1 and CDR2: MNHEY and SVGAGI. Trimming cost V 7 bases and J 2 bases; bases outside gene matches: 4.

The chain employs TRBV9 and TRBJ2-5; the match to TRBD2 covers 7 bases. Germline CDR1 is SGDLS and CDR2 is YYNGEE. CDR3 length: 15 amino acids. The ends lost 4 bases at V and 1 base at J; junction bases unmatched: 7. The CDR3 protein is CASSNHRTSQETQYF. Here the CDR3 DNA reads TGTGCCAGCAGCAACCACCGGACTAGCCAAGAGACCCAGTACTTC.

The V and J genes are TRBV28 and TRBJ2-7, with D tentatively TRBD2 (6 bases). In germline, CDR1 is MDHEN, CDR2 SYDVKM. Trimming pared 8 bases from V and 7 bases from J, leaving 18 bases between. CDR3 size: 13 residues. For the CDR3, the DNA is TGTGCCAGCTCCTCCTCTCCCGGGGGAGAGCAGTACTTC. Its translation is CASSSSPGGEQYF.

This clone qualifies as medium-sized. The CDR3 region has the DNA TGTGCCAGCAGTAGAAAGGGACAGGGGATCTATGGCTACACCTTC. Residues: CASSRKGQGIYGYTF. This chain uses TRBV6-5 with TRBJ1-2; 10 bases match TRBD1. The CDR3 has 15 amino acids. The germline gives CDR1 MNHEY, CDR2 SVGAGI. V lost 5 bases and J lost 4; bases outside the gene matches: 7.

The J gene is TRBJ1-1, the V gene TRBV5-1, with D perhaps TRBD1 (6 bases). Germline loops: CDR1 SGHRS, CDR2 YFSETQ. V dropped 4 bases and J dropped 5 bases, with 15 bases sitting between them. CDR3 size: 14 residues. In DNA, the CDR3 is TGCGCCAGCAGCCCGGAACAGGGCGGGACTGAAGCTTTCTTT. It codes for CASSPEQGGTEAFF.

The rearrangement joins TRBV21-1 to TRBJ1-6. TRBV21-1 is assigned pseudogene status. The CDR3 covers 18 residues. Written as DNA, the CDR3 is TGTGCCAGCAGCAAAGAAGGTTGCGGGGGATCCTATAATTCACCCCTCCACTTT. This gives the protein CASSKEGCGGSYNSPLHF.

CDR3 bases: TGTGCCAGCAGTTCCGGGGGTAGAAACACCATATATTTT. Translated, it gives CASSSGGRNTIYF. The chain couples TRBV28 to TRBJ1-3, with D perhaps TRBD1 (5 bases). The CDR3 extends over 13 amino acids. Between the trimmed V and J ends, which lost 4 bases and 5 bases, there was a span of 9 bases. The germline V gene has CDR1 MDHEN and CDR2 SYDVKM.

CDR3: CASSIRTVNTGELFF. CDR3 nucleotide sequence: TGTGCCAGTAGTATCCGGACAGTTAACACCGGGGAGCTGTTTTTT. The chain has TRBV19 and TRBJ2-2; TRBD1 is a possible D gene (6 bases). The V and J ends lost 3 bases and 2 bases respectively, with 10 bases between them. CDR1 is LNHDA and CDR2 is SQIVND in the germline V gene (reference sequence). The CDR3 is 15 residues long.

The J gene is TRBJ1-5, the V gene TRBV6-1; D is uncertain. The germline gives CDR1 MNHNS, CDR2 SASEGT. With 0 bases removed from V and 4 bases from J, the gap between germline ends came to 7 bases. CDR3 length: 14 residues. CDR3 bases: TGTGCCAGCAGTGAAGCACTACGGAATCAGCCCCAGCATTTT. It codes for CASSEALRNQPQHF.

This clone has more than one count but fewer than ten. The chain joins TRBV2 to TRBJ1-2; D not resolved. The V end was cut by 6 bases, the J end by 4 bases, with 12 bases between. The CDR3 has 13 amino acids. The germline gives CDR1 SNHLY, CDR2 FYNNEI. This CDR3 is CASRAGSGYGYTF. CDR3 nucleotides: TGTGCCAGCAGGGCGGGCTCAGGCTATGGCTACACCTTC.

The rearrangement joins TRBV29-1 to TRBJ2-7, with a weak D call TRBD1 (5 bases). Trimming took 6 bases from V and 3 from J, leaving 15 bases between them. Germline CDR1 is SQVTM and CDR2 is ANQGSEA. This CDR3 region has 13 residues. The CDR3 region has the DNA TGCAGCGTCGCCGACAGTCTCCTCTACGAGCAGTACTTC. Amino acids: CSVADSLLYEQYF.

The V call is TRBV7-9, the J call TRBJ2-1, with 8 nucleotides matching TRBD2. This CDR3 has 18 amino acids. With 1 base clipped from V and 1 base from J, the junction kept 9 bases outside the gene matches. Germline CDR1 and CDR2: SEHNR and FQNEAQ (reference sequence). In nucleotides, the CDR3 is TGTGCCAGCAGCTTAGGTTTGGCAAGCGGGAGTTCCTACAATGAGCAGTTCTTC. This translates into CASSLGLASGSSYNEQFF.

The chain links TRBV5-1 to TRBJ1-5; TRBD1 might be the D (6 bases). Trimming removed 1 base at V and 1 base at J, with 12 bases between. Germline values: CDR1 SGHRS, CDR2 YFSETQ. The CDR3 has 16 amino acids. The CDR3: CASSLSGVLSNQPQHF. Here the CDR3 DNA reads TGCGCCAGCAGCTTGTCAGGGGTGTTAAGCAATCAGCCCCAGCATTTT.

This clone was observed once. The rearrangement links TRBV18 to TRBJ1-1; the D gene is possibly TRBD1 (6 bases). Trimming stripped 1 base from V and 0 bases from J, with 9 bases between. CDR3 length equals 15 residues. CDR1 KGHSH and CDR2 LQKENI come from the germline V gene. CDR3 bases: TGTGCCAGCTCACCACTGGACAGCATGAACACTGAAGCTTTCTTT. Translation: CASSPLDSMNTEAFF.

The gene calls are TRBV11-2 and TRBJ2-1, with TRBD2 matching over 8 bases. This CDR3 is built from 15 residues. V trimming: 1 base; J trimming: 4 bases; junction bases outside the gene matches: 3. CDR1 and CDR2 (germline): SGHAT, FQNNGV. CDR3 sequence: CASSLVGLAYNEQFF. In nucleotides, the CDR3 is TGTGCCAGCAGCTTAGTAGGACTAGCATACAATGAGCAGTTCTTC.

The chain uses TRBV29-1 and TRBJ2-1, with 8 nucleotides matching TRBD2. The CDR3 spans 13 residues. The J segment lost 8 bases and the V segment lost 3 bases, leaving 6 bases of the junction unmatched. Germline assignment: CDR1 SQVTM and CDR2 ANQGSEA. The CDR3 loop is CSVERGVYDEQFF. The CDR3 nucleotides read TGCAGCGTTGAGCGGGGGGTATACGATGAGCAGTTCTTC.

This clone was observed a handful of times. The chain combines TRBV20-1 with TRBJ1-1, with 7 bases matching TRBD1. This CDR3 has 11 amino acids. Germline CDR1 DFQATT, CDR2 SNEGSKA (reference sequence). The V segment lost 5 bases and the J segment 11 bases; nucleotides outside the gene matches: 8. The CDR3 nucleotides read TGCAGTGCTCCCGGGACAGCCGAGGCTTTCTTT. Translated, it gives CSAPGTAEAFF.

The J gene is TRBJ1-2, the V gene TRBV28; 7 bases line up with TRBD1. Trimming removed 6 bases from V and 10 bases from J; junction bases left unmatched: 8. The germline V gene encodes CDR1 MDHEN and CDR2 SYDVKM. The CDR3 totals 12 residues. The CDR3 loop is CASRNPQGVYTF. CDR3 in DNA: TGTGCCAGCAGAAACCCCCAGGGGGTCTACACCTTC.

The rearrangement links TRBV6-4 to TRBJ1-5; D ambiguous. The CDR3 loop spans 15 amino acids. Trimming stripped 2 bases from V and 2 bases from J, with 10 bases between. Per the germline V gene, CDR1 is MRHNA and CDR2 is SNTAGT. This CDR3 is CASSDPISCNQPQHF. CDR3 DNA sequence: TGTGCCAGCAGTGACCCTATCTCTTGCAATCAGCCCCAGCATTTT.

The V and J genes are TRBV7-9 and TRBJ1-2, with D unclear. The CDR3 is 16 residues long. Germline values: CDR1 SEHNR, CDR2 FQNEAQ (reference sequence). Trimming removed 4 bases at V and 7 bases at J, with 22 bases between. The CDR3 is CASSSPRRVAGRGYTF. The DNA for the CDR3 is TGTGCCAGCAGCTCCCCCCGGAGGGTAGCTGGGCGTGGCTACACCTTC. Looking up the rest from reference TRBV7-9 and TRBJ1-2 gives the full variable domain: DTGVSQNPRHKITKRGQNVTFRCDPISEHNRLYWYRQTLGQGPEFLTYFQNEAQLEKSRLLSDRFSAERPKGSFSTLEIQRTEQGDSAMYLCASSSPRRVAGRGYTFGSGTRLTVV.

This sequence joins TRBV7-8 and TRBJ1-1, with 9 bases that match TRBD1. CDR1 and CDR2 from the germline V gene are SGHVS and FQNEAQ. The CDR3 has 16 residues. V was pared by 5 bases and J by 2 bases, with 9 bases of the junction left unmatched. Here the CDR3 reads CASSPRTGVVNTEAFF. CDR3 bases: TGTGCCAGCAGCCCCCGGACAGGGGTTGTAAACACTGAAGCTTTCTTT.

The chain employs TRBV15 and TRBJ2-1; TRBD1 matches at 7 bases. Germline assignment: CDR1 LNHNV and CDR2 YYDKDF (reference sequence). With 1 base clipped from V and 5 bases from J, the junction kept 11 bases outside the gene matches. This CDR3 is 17 amino acids long. The CDR3 protein is CATSRVDRERVDNEQFF. Here the CDR3 DNA reads TGTGCCACCAGCAGAGTAGACAGGGAAAGAGTTGACAATGAGCAGTTCTTC.

The chain links TRBV18 to TRBJ1-2; D is possibly TRBD1 (6 bases). The CDR3 is made up of 13 amino acids. Germline assignment: CDR1 KGHSH and CDR2 LQKENI. V lost 4 bases to trimming and J lost 3 bases, with 9 bases between them. The CDR3 region is CASSLDSDYGYTF. CDR3 in DNA: TGTGCCAGCTCACTGGACAGCGACTATGGCTACACCTTC.

This clone was found a few times. The CDR3 DNA follows: TGTGCCAGCAGCCAGGGACAGGGGTTATTCTCTGGAAACACCATATATTTT. Its translation is CASSQGQGLFSGNTIYF. The rearrangement uses TRBV5-6 and TRBJ1-3; 10 nucleotides match TRBD1. Germline V gene lookup returns CDR1 SGHDT and CDR2 YYEEEE. The V and J ends lost 4 bases and 0 bases, in that order; junction bases with no gene match: 7. The CDR3 extends over 17 amino acids.

CDR3 sequence: CASSGFVEQFF. The CDR3 region has the DNA TGTGCCAGCAGTGGTTTCGTTGAGCAGTTCTTC. The chain uses TRBV6-1 and TRBJ2-1; D uncertain. V shed 4 bases and J shed 9 bases, with 7 bases lying between them. CDR1 MNHNS and CDR2 SASEGT come from the germline V gene. The CDR3 runs to 11 residues.

The chain combines TRBV10-3 with TRBJ2-7; TRBD2 aligns across 7 bases. Trimming cost V 2 bases and J 3 bases; bases outside gene matches: 7. Per germline, CDR1 ENHRY and CDR2 SYGVKD. CDR3 length equals 15 residues. Here the CDR3 DNA reads TGTGCCATCAGTGAGAATGGCGGGGGTATCTACGAGCAGTACTTC. It yields the protein CAISENGGGIYEQYF.

The chain recombines TRBV7-2 with TRBJ2-7; D perhaps matches TRBD1 (5 bases). This CDR3 region has 13 residues. V lost 5 bases and J 6 bases, leaving 14 bases between the germline ends. Germline CDR1 is SGHTA and CDR2 is FQGNSA. The CDR3 DNA sequence: TGTGCCAGCAGCATGACGTCCAGGGTCGAGCAGTACTTC. Translated: CASSMTSRVEQYF.

This clone was found once. The rearrangement links TRBV27 to TRBJ1-4; 9 bases agree with TRBD1. The J segment lost 7 bases and the V segment lost 5 bases, leaving 8 bases of the junction unmatched. This CDR3 is 15 amino acids long. Germline V gene data show CDR1 as MNHEY and CDR2 as SMNVEV (reference sequence). The CDR3 here is CASSHLRDRVEKLFF. CDR3 DNA: TGTGCCAGCAGTCACCTTCGGGACAGGGTTGAAAAACTGTTTTTT.